This T cell receptor beta chain was observed in a study of blood T cell repertoires in COVID-19. Study summary: Acute and convalescent COVID-19 samples came from the United States, Italy and Spain. From T cells, B-cell-depleted T cells, or PBMCs came the material, which was cDNA or gDNA.

As originally analysed: Reference gene primers were amplified, and this amplification served to estimate nucleated cell counts. Libraries were prepared by immunoSEQ multiplex PCR; TCRdb keeps only in-frame clonotypes and omits some of them. The DNA was the basis for D and trimming; V, J and clone size are from that table. The profile covers roughly 70,000 clones, with around 80% appearing a single time and roughly a tenth taken by the ten largest. CDR1 is MNHEY and CDR2 is SVGAGI in the germline V gene. V was clipped by 8 bases and J by 2 bases; unmatched bases: 4. This CDR3 is built from 13 residues.

The chain employs TRBV6-5 and TRBJ1-2, with TRBD1 matching over 8 bases. The sample taken for sequencing was peripheral blood. This TCR derives from a human donor in a cohort sampled during active COVID-19. CDR3 DNA: TGTGCCAGCGGGAGACAGGGGAACTATGGCTACACCTTC. This gives the protein CASGRQGNYGYTF.